One and the same sample provided the 22 T cell receptor beta chains below, sequenced in a study of cytomegalovirus exposure and HLA in healthy donors. PCR employed 60 Vbeta and 13 Jbeta primers. TCRdb's copy holds only in-frame clones and misses some; the assay was immunoSEQ multiplex PCR. The sample includes approximately 160,000 clones, approximately 82% of them seen just once. Sequences were obtained from PBMCs. The origin of the receptors is a male donor in good health and CMV-seronegative.

The V and J genes are TRBV18 and TRBJ2-1; the D gene is possibly TRBD2 (6 bases). Trimming removed 8 bases at V and 8 bases at J, with 16 bases between. In germline, CDR1 is KGHSH, CDR2 LQKENI. CDR3 length equals 13 residues. The DNA for the CDR3 is TGTGCCAGCGGCCAGCGGGCCTCGGATGAGCAGTTCTTC. It is translated as CASGQRASDEQFF.

The chain joins TRBV27 to TRBJ1-4; D unclear. From germline, CDR1 is MNHEY and CDR2 SMNVEV (reference sequence). V lost 6 bases to trimming and J lost 8 bases, with 16 bases between them. The CDR3 sequence is 14 residues long. As DNA, the CDR3 is TGTGCCAGCAGCCCTCAATATCCGGGAGAAAAACTGTTTTTT. Amino acid sequence: CASSPQYPGEKLFF.

The genes are TRBV19 and TRBJ2-7; unclear D gene. This CDR3 has 14 amino acids. Trimming cost V 3 bases and J 0 bases, with 9 bases left between them. Germline V gene sequence: CDR1 LNHDA, CDR2 SQIVND (reference sequence). DNA of the CDR3: TGTGCCAGTAGTATCAGGTACTTCTCCTACGAGCAGTACTTC. Translated, it gives CASSIRYFSYEQYF.

This chain links TRBV5-1 with TRBJ2-7; unclear D gene. Per germline, CDR1 SGHRS and CDR2 YFSETQ. The ends were cut back, 2 bases at V and 3 bases at J, with 9 bases in the middle. The CDR3 has 13 residues. The chain's CDR3 is CASSFTTDYEQYF. CDR3 nucleotides: TGCGCCAGCAGCTTCACCACAGACTACGAGCAGTACTTC. The full variable domain, completed using reference TRBV5-1 and TRBJ2-7, is KAGVTQTPRYLIKTRGQQVTLSCSPISGHRSVSWYQQTPGQGLQFLFEYFSETQRNKGNFPGRFSGRQFSNSRSEMNVSTLELGDSALYLCASSFTTDYEQYFGPGTRLTVT.

The rearrangement uses TRBV19 and TRBJ1-2; D call uncertain. CDR3 length: 17 residues. Trimming cost V 7 bases and J 0 bases, with 21 bases left between them. The germline V gene has CDR1 LNHDA and CDR2 SQIVND (reference sequence). CDR3 sequence: CASTRGLAVETNYGYTF. Here the CDR3 DNA reads TGTGCCAGTACCCGAGGGCTGGCCGTGGAGACTAACTATGGCTACACCTTC.

The chain is built from TRBV7-6 and TRBJ1-1; D perhaps matches TRBD1 (5 bases). Trimming left V 5 bases short and J 1 base short, with 11 bases between. The CDR3 length is 14 residues. Germline CDR1 is SGHVS and CDR2 is FNYEAQ. The CDR3 sequence is CASSADGANTEAFF. CDR3 bases: TGTGCCAGCAGCGCCGATGGGGCGAACACTGAAGCTTTCTTT.

The sample holds a few counts of this clone. The J gene is TRBJ2-7, the V gene TRBV11-1; D may be TRBD1 (5 bases). The CDR3 runs 14 residues. The V end lost 0 bases, the J end lost 3 bases, and 9 bases lay between the germline ends. The V gene's germline CDR1 is SGHAT and CDR2 FQDESV (reference sequence). CDR3 loop: CASSLALDSYEQYF. CDR3 nucleotides: TGTGCCAGCAGCTTAGCGTTAGACAGCTACGAGCAGTACTTC.

This clone was seen just once. The chain recombines TRBV19 with TRBJ1-1, with no clear D. Per germline, CDR1 LNHDA and CDR2 SQIVND (reference sequence). V dropped 3 bases and J dropped 6 bases, with 11 bases sitting between them. The CDR3 length is 13 residues. CDR3 residues: CASSIGVASEAFF. CDR3 nucleotide sequence: TGTGCCAGTAGTATCGGGGTAGCTTCTGAAGCTTTCTTT.

V gene TRBV5-8 combines with J gene TRBJ1-3; 10 bases line up with TRBD1. Germline-derived CDR1 and CDR2 are SGHTS and YDEGEE. Unmatched junction bases numbered 7, after V lost 4 bases and J lost 6 bases. This CDR3 region has 15 residues. The CDR3 is CASSRGQGGTNTIYF. For the CDR3, the DNA is TGTGCCAGCAGCCGCGGACAGGGGGGAACAAACACCATATATTTT.

V is TRBV9 and J is TRBJ1-5, with D unresolved. From germline, CDR1 is SGDLS and CDR2 YYNGEE. V lost 4 bases and J 0 bases, leaving 17 bases between the germline ends. The CDR3 extends over 17 amino acids. Written as DNA, the CDR3 is TGTGCCAGCAGCCTCATCAGACAACTTACTAGCAATCAGCCCCAGCATTTT. Its protein is CASSLIRQLTSNQPQHF.

The genes are TRBV7-2 and TRBJ1-3, with TRBD1 matching over 9 bases. The CDR3 covers 15 residues. V shed 4 bases and J 2 bases; nucleotides not matched to a gene: 3. Germline V gene data show CDR1 as SGHTA and CDR2 as FQGNSA. The CDR3 spells CASSSTGGAGNTIYF. CDR3 sequence (DNA): TGTGCCAGCAGCTCTACAGGGGGCGCTGGAAACACCATATATTTT.

The chain recombines TRBV7-8 with TRBJ2-7, with a weak D call TRBD1 (6 bases). V was trimmed by 4 bases and J by 10 bases, leaving 14 bases between them. Germline V gene data show CDR1 as SGHVS and CDR2 as FQNEAQ. The CDR3 has 12 amino acids. CDR3 in DNA: TGTGCCAGCAGCTCCATTAGGGGGAAACAGTACTTC. It yields the protein CASSSIRGKQYF.

The chain combines TRBV5-4 with TRBJ2-5; no reliable D call. Trimming pared 1 base from V and 4 bases from J, leaving 14 bases between. Germline CDR1 reads SGHNT; CDR2 reads YYREEE (reference sequence). This CDR3 is 15 amino acids long. CDR3 bases: TGTGCCAGCAGCTTGTCCCTAGATCGAGGAGAGACCCAGTACTTC. It specifies CASSLSLDRGETQYF.

This clone was recorded only once. The rearrangement uses TRBV19 and TRBJ2-4; TRBD2 agrees at 7 bases. The CDR3 runs 16 residues. Germline loops: CDR1 LNHDA, CDR2 SQIVND (reference sequence). V shed 3 bases and J 3 bases; nucleotides not matched to a gene: 8. The chain's CDR3 is CASSMGVGGVKNIQYF. The DNA of the CDR3 is TGTGCCAGTAGTATGGGGGTGGGAGGGGTCAAAAACATTCAGTACTTC.

This chain joins TRBV7-9 and TRBJ1-3; perhaps TRBD1 as D (5 bases). V was trimmed by 7 bases and J by 4 bases, leaving 11 bases between them. The CDR3 is 13 amino acids. Germline lookup yields CDR1 SEHNR and CDR2 FQNEAQ (reference sequence). This CDR3 is CASIQGSGNTIYF. CDR3 DNA: TGTGCCAGCATCCAGGGTTCGGGAAACACCATATATTTT.

This clone was picked up one time. V and J are TRBV27 and TRBJ2-5; D is possibly TRBD2 (5 bases). The J call may be wrong; the DNA end is better matched by TRBJ2-7. CDR1 and CDR2 (germline): MNHEY, SMNVEV (reference sequence). The CDR3 has 13 residues. The CDR3 DNA is TGTGCCAGCAGTTTACGGGGTAACCACGAGCAGTACTTC. Its protein is CASSLRGNHEQYF.

V gene TRBV7-3 combines with J gene TRBJ2-1; 7 positions agree with TRBD2. CDR1 is SGHTA and CDR2 is FQGTGA in the germline V gene. V dropped 0 bases and J dropped 7; count of bases not matched to a gene: 0. CDR3 length equals 13 residues. CDR3 residues: CASSLTGGNEQFF. The CDR3 bases are TGTGCCAGCAGCTTAACCGGGGGGAATGAGCAGTTCTTC.

The chain has TRBV2 and TRBJ1-5; D call uncertain. The V end was cut by 4 bases, the J end by 4 bases, with 11 bases between. Germline lookup yields CDR1 SNHLY and CDR2 FYNNEI. CDR3 length: 14 amino acids. This chain's CDR3 is CASSGRLANQPQHF. The CDR3 DNA sequence: TGTGCCAGCAGTGGGCGGCTGGCAAATCAGCCCCAGCATTTT.

The genes are TRBV4-1 and TRBJ2-2; D gene uncertain. The CDR3 has 14 residues. The germline V gene encodes CDR1 MGHRA and CDR2 YSYEKL. V was cut by 2 bases and J by 4 bases, with 8 bases left in between. CDR3 sequence: CASSQPLRTGELFF. CDR3 coding DNA: TGCGCCAGCAGCCAACCACTACGCACCGGGGAGCTGTTTTTT.

This chain connects TRBV7-9 to TRBJ1-2; TRBD1 might be the D (5 bases). CDR3 length: 13 residues. CDR1 SEHNR and CDR2 FQNEAQ come from the germline V gene (reference sequence). V gave up 2 bases and J gave up 4 bases, with 8 bases separating them. CDR3 residues: CASSLKGSYGYTF. The CDR3 bases are TGTGCCAGCAGCTTAAAGGGGTCCTATGGCTACACCTTC.

The rearrangement uses TRBV9 and TRBJ2-3, with D tentatively TRBD2 (5 bases). CDR3 length: 15 residues. Looked up from germline, CDR1 is SGDLS and CDR2 is YYNGEE. Trimming removed 1 base at V and 6 bases at J, with 15 bases between. The CDR3 DNA reads TGTGCCAGCAGCGTAACTAGTTGGGAAATGGATACGCAGTATTTT. Translating it yields CASSVTSWEMDTQYF.

This chain connects TRBV7-2 to TRBJ1-2; 12 nucleotides line up with TRBD1. CDR3 length: 16 residues. The V and J ends lost 5 bases and 8 bases, in that order; junction bases with no gene match: 12. Germline V gene sequence: CDR1 SGHTA, CDR2 FQGNSA. The CDR3 here is CASSPPWGQGARGYTF. The DNA for the CDR3 is TGTGCCAGCAGCCCACCTTGGGGACAGGGGGCAAGGGGCTACACCTTC. Supplemented by reference TRBV7-2 and TRBJ1-2, the full variable domain reads GAGVSQSPSNKVTEKGKDVELRCDPISGHTALYWYRQSLGQGLEFLIYFQGNSAPDKSGLPSDRFSAERTGGSVSTLTIQRTQQEDSAVYLCASSPPWGQGARGYTFGSGTRLTVV.